Many counts were recorded for the clone carrying this T cell receptor beta chain. This record belongs to a study of spatial heterogeneity in lung cancer. Overall study context: There were some 76 donors, all of them untreated patients with early-stage non-small cell lung cancer. Those follow-up PBMC samples that were available underwent sequencing, at a median interval of around two years following resection.

MiXCR was run by TCRdb on the 5' RACE reads, yielding one entry per CDR3 protein. The top ten clones hold approximately 2% of a sample with roughly 70,000 distinct CDR3 sequences, roughly 8.9% of them seen once. The germline CDR1 and CDR2 sequences are SNHLY and FYNNEI. The CDR3 spans 14 residues. J lost 6 bases, V lost 4 bases, and 9 bases had no gene match. Time point of the sample: blood at routine non-recurrence follow-up after resection. Material: PBMCs, obtained at follow-up. V and J are TRBV2 and TRBJ2-7; 7 bases map to TRBD1. This clonotype was sampled from a female donor with early-stage non-small cell lung cancer. CDR3 in DNA: TGTGCCAGCAGTGGCCGCTCGACAGGGATCGAGCAGTACTTC. Translation gives CASSGRSTGIEQYF.